The 19 T cell receptor beta chains below were found in one sample sequenced in a study of blood T cell repertoires in COVID-19. Method: immunoSEQ multiplex PCR; TCRdb's copy keeps in-frame clones and lacks some. The sample lists about 310,000 clones; 70% to 90% were seen once. The sequencing input was PBMCs or T cells enriched from blood (not recorded which). The receptor set was obtained from a man between 25 and 39 years old who had recovered from COVID-19.

This clone appeared a few times. The chain is built from TRBV4-2 and TRBJ2-1, with D tentatively TRBD2 (5 bases). V lost 4 bases and J 2 bases, leaving 24 bases between the germline ends. CDR3 length: 19 residues. CDR1 and CDR2 (germline): LGHNA, YNFKEQ. CDR3 coding DNA: TGTGCCAGCAGCCCGATCGTTACCCAGGTCCTAGCTACCTACAATGAGCAGTTCTTC. Protein: CASSPIVTQVLATYNEQFF.

V and J are TRBV5-1 and TRBJ2-4; 12 nucleotides line up with TRBD2. The V and J ends lost 4 bases and 0 bases, in that order; junction bases with no gene match: 8. This CDR3 is built from 18 residues. Germline V lookup: CDR1 SGHRS, CDR2 YFSETQ. The CDR3 sequence is CASSEGLAGILAKNIQYF. The CDR3 DNA reads TGCGCCAGCAGCGAAGGACTAGCGGGGATTTTAGCCAAAAACATTCAGTACTTC.

The rearrangement uses TRBV29-1 and TRBJ1-2; D is uncertain. The length of the CDR3 is 13 residues. Per the germline V gene, CDR1 is SQVTM and CDR2 is ANQGSEA. V lost 7 bases and J lost 3, with 15 bases in between. CDR3 in amino acids: CSAPTGGDYGYTF. CDR3 sequence (DNA): TGCAGCGCCCCCACCGGAGGCGACTATGGCTACACCTTC.

The V and J genes are TRBV5-8 and TRBJ2-1; 8 bases map to TRBD1. Germline-derived CDR1 and CDR2 are SGHTS and YDEGEE. The CDR3 runs to 17 residues. The V gene end was trimmed by 2 bases and the J gene end by 0 bases; junction bases not matched to a gene: 7. The CDR3 DNA is TGTGCCAGCAGCTTCGGATCCGGGACAGGCTCCTACAATGAGCAGTTCTTC. As protein: CASSFGSGTGSYNEQFF.

This clone was recorded once. V is TRBV20-1 and J is TRBJ2-2, with D unresolved. Trimming pared 3 bases from V and 3 bases from J, leaving 5 bases between. CDR3 length equals 12 residues. Germline V gene sequence: CDR1 DFQATT, CDR2 SNEGSKA (reference sequence). The CDR3 DNA sequence: TGCAGTGCTAGTGCGGACACCGGGGAGCTGTTTTTT. Translating gives CSASADTGELFF.

Many counts were recorded for this clone. The chain recombines TRBV4-3 with TRBJ1-5; no clear D. This CDR3 comprises 17 residues. Germline CDR1 reads LGHNA; CDR2 reads YSLEER. V was pared by 1 base and J by 5 bases, with 18 bases between. CDR3 region: CASSQGVGLGSYQPQHF. The CDR3 nucleotides read TGCGCCAGCAGCCAAGGAGTAGGTCTCGGGAGTTATCAGCCCCAGCATTTT.

CDR3 sequence reads: CASSLGVSSYNEQFF. DNA of the CDR3: TGTGCCAGCAGCTTAGGAGTAAGCTCCTACAATGAGCAGTTCTTC. The chain employs TRBV7-2 and TRBJ2-1, with D unresolved. V lost 1 base and J 0 bases, leaving 7 bases between the germline ends. This CDR3 is 15 amino acids long. The V gene's germline CDR1 is SGHTA and CDR2 FQGNSA.

This clone has more than one count but fewer than ten. The V call is TRBV19, the J call TRBJ2-2; tentatively, D is TRBD1 (6 bases). Germline V gives CDR1 LNHDA, CDR2 SQIVND (reference sequence). The CDR3 totals 13 residues. The V end lost 6 bases, the J end lost 7 bases, and 12 bases lay between the germline ends. The CDR3 reads CASSTGTNGELFF. The CDR3 DNA sequence: TGTGCCAGTAGCACAGGGACGAACGGGGAGCTGTTTTTT.

The chain uses TRBV6-5 and TRBJ1-4, with D tentatively TRBD1 (6 bases). The CDR3 spans 16 residues. With 2 bases removed from V and 4 bases from J, the gap between germline ends came to 14 bases. The germline gives CDR1 MNHEY, CDR2 SVGAGI. The CDR3 protein is CASSYRWTAHNEKLFF. The CDR3 DNA reads as TGTGCCAGCAGTTACCGCTGGACAGCCCATAATGAAAAACTGTTTTTT.

This chain connects TRBV9 to TRBJ1-6; 9 nucleotides align to TRBD1. Germline V CDR1 and CDR2: SGDLS, YYNGEE. The CDR3 covers 16 residues. The V segment lost 2 bases and the J segment 8 bases; nucleotides outside the gene matches: 8. The CDR3 DNA reads as TGTGCCAGCAGCGTGGGGGGACAGGGAAGTGATTCACCCCTCCACTTT. Protein: CASSVGGQGSDSPLHF. Full variable domain (missing parts from reference TRBV9 and TRBJ1-6): DSGVTQTPKHLITATGQRVTLRCSPRSGDLSVYWYQQSLDQGLQFLIQYYNGEERAKGNILERFSAQQFPDLHSELNLSSLELGDSALYFCASSVGGQGSDSPLHFGNGTRLTVT.

The rearrangement links TRBV5-6 to TRBJ1-1, with TRBD1 as a possible D gene (5 bases). This CDR3 comprises 12 residues. Germline V gene lookup returns CDR1 SGHDT and CDR2 YYEEEE. The V end lost 3 bases, the J end lost 10 bases, and 13 bases lay between the germline ends. This chain's CDR3 is CASSSRDLSAFF. For the CDR3, the DNA is TGTGCCAGCAGCTCCAGGGATTTGTCAGCTTTCTTT.

This chain links TRBV2 with TRBJ2-7; the match to TRBD1 covers 12 bases. Germline V gives CDR1 SNHLY, CDR2 FYNNEI. CDR3 length equals 14 residues. V lost 5 bases, J lost 3 bases, and 2 bases stayed unmatched. CDR3 in amino acids: CASSRDRGLYEQYF. The CDR3, as DNA: TGTGCCAGCAGTAGGGACAGGGGGCTCTACGAGCAGTACTTC. Full variable domain (outside the CDR3, taken from reference TRBV2 and TRBJ2-7): EPEVTQTPSHQVTQMGQEVILRCVPISNHLYFYWYRQILGQKVEFLVSFYNNEISEKSEIFDDQFSVERPDGSNFTLKIRSTKLEDSAMYFCASSRDRGLYEQYFGPGTRLTVT.

The chain employs TRBV5-4 and TRBJ2-2, with 10 bases that match TRBD2. CDR1 is SGHNT and CDR2 is YYREEE in the germline V gene (reference sequence). The length of the CDR3 is 16 residues. V dropped 1 base and J dropped 6; count of bases not matched to a gene: 6. CDR3 sequence: CASSLYASGGSGELFF. CDR3 nucleotides: TGTGCCAGCAGCTTGTATGCTAGCGGGGGCTCCGGGGAGCTGTTTTTT.

This chain joins TRBV9 and TRBJ2-7; 9 bases align to TRBD1. Germline-derived CDR1 and CDR2 are SGDLS and YYNGEE. After removal of 7 bases from V and 0 bases from J, the junction contained 8 bases not matched to a gene. CDR3 length: 15 amino acids. The CDR3 coding sequence is TGTGCCAGCGGAGGACAGGGGTCAAGCTCCTACGAGCAGTACTTC. Translated: CASGGQGSSSYEQYF.

The rearrangement links TRBV5-8 to TRBJ1-4, with no clear D. The CDR3 is 13 amino acids. The V and J ends lost 1 base and 6 bases respectively, with 7 bases between them. In germline, CDR1 is SGHTS, CDR2 YDEGEE. The CDR3 DNA is TGTGCCAGCAGCTTGTCGGGGTATGAAAAACTGTTTTTT. It encodes CASSLSGYEKLFF.

The genes are TRBV6-5 and TRBJ1-3; no definite D call. Germline-derived CDR1 and CDR2 are MNHEY and SVGAGI. Trimming removed 5 bases from V and 9 bases from J, with 11 bases in between. CDR3 length: 12 residues. The CDR3 nucleotides are TGTGCCAGCAGTACTAGCCGAGGCACCATATATTTT. Its translation is CASSTSRGTIYF.

This rearrangement joins TRBV6-2 or TRBV6-3 to TRBJ1-5; D possibly corresponds to TRBD1 (6 bases). This CDR3 comprises 15 residues. CDR1 MNHEY and CDR2 SVGEGT come from the germline V gene. V was trimmed by 5 bases and J by 2 bases, leaving 13 bases between them. DNA for the CDR3: TGTGCCAGCAGTGACACAGGGTTAGGCAATCAGCCCCAGCATTTT. As protein: CASSDTGLGNQPQHF.

The chain employs TRBV19 and TRBJ2-1; TRBD2 is a possible D gene (5 bases). Germline lookup yields CDR1 LNHDA and CDR2 SQIVND (reference sequence). The V gene lost 7 bases and the J gene lost 4 bases, with 14 bases spanning the gap. The CDR3 runs to 14 residues. CDR3 loop: CASNLDLGYNEQFF. CDR3 DNA: TGTGCCAGTAATTTGGACTTGGGATACAATGAGCAGTTCTTC.

This clone occurred a few times. The rearrangement joins TRBV5-1 to TRBJ1-2; possible D gene TRBD1, 5 bases. The V end was cut by 4 bases, the J end by 4 bases, with 14 bases between. Per germline, CDR1 SGHRS and CDR2 YFSETQ. The CDR3 has 14 amino acids. The CDR3 region is CASSTEGPVYGYTF. Here the CDR3 DNA reads TGCGCCAGCAGCACGGAGGGGCCGGTCTATGGCTACACCTTC.